A single sample is the source of the 17 T cell receptor beta chains below, sequenced in a study of blood T cell repertoires in COVID-19. TCRdb's table, derived via immunoSEQ multiplex PCR, lists solely in-frame clones and lacks some. The data hold 150,000 or so clones, with approximately 85% observed a single time. The sequenced material came from peripheral blood. These receptors all come from a woman aged 60 to 75 with COVID-19, enrolled during active disease.

This clone was seen a single time. The chain recombines TRBV4-1 with TRBJ1-3, with 7 bases fitting TRBD1. The CDR3 is 16 amino acids. Germline V gene data show CDR1 as MGHRA and CDR2 as YSYEKL. Trimming cost V 1 base and J 3 bases; bases outside gene matches: 6. CDR3 bases: TGCGCCAGCAGCCAAGTTTCCAGGGGGTATGGAAACACCATATATTTT. Translation gives CASSQVSRGYGNTIYF.

The chain couples TRBV30 to TRBJ2-7; 11 nucleotides match TRBD1. The J segment lost 7 bases and the V segment lost 5 bases, leaving 10 bases of the junction unmatched. The CDR3 contains 14 residues. Germline V gene lookup returns CDR1 GTSNPN and CDR2 SVGIG (reference sequence). The CDR3 nucleotides are TGTGCCTGGCAGACCGGGACAGGGGGTCAAGAGCAGTACTTC. Encoded protein: CAWQTGTGGQEQYF. The variable domain in full, with the rest retrieved from reference TRBV30 and TRBJ2-7, is SQTIHQWPATLVQPVGSPLSLECTVEGTSNPNLYWYRQAAGRGLQLLFYSVGIGQISSEVPQNLSASRPQDRQFILSSKKLLLSDSGFYLCAWQTGTGGQEQYFGPGTRLTVT.

This clone was seen a handful of times. The gene calls are TRBV5-1 and TRBJ2-3; D is possibly TRBD2 (5 bases). CDR1 is SGHRS, CDR2 YFSETQ, per germline. V lost 5 bases to trimming and J lost 6 bases, with 22 bases between them. CDR3 length: 16 residues. CDR3 bases: TGCGCCAGCAGTCCCCTAGCAAACCCGGCGAGGGATACGCAGTATTTT. This codes for CASSPLANPARDTQYF. The variable domain in full, with the rest retrieved from reference TRBV5-1 and TRBJ2-3, is KAGVTQTPRYLIKTRGQQVTLSCSPISGHRSVSWYQQTPGQGLQFLFEYFSETQRNKGNFPGRFSGRQFSNSRSEMNVSTLELGDSALYLCASSPLANPARDTQYFGPGTRLTVL.

The J gene is TRBJ2-5, the V gene TRBV9; a possible D gene is TRBD2 (7 bases). CDR3 size: 18 residues. Trimming stripped 0 bases from V and 5 bases from J, with 23 bases between. Germline V gene sequence: CDR1 SGDLS, CDR2 YYNGEE. CDR3 in amino acids: CASSVEGGGRRQSETQYF. In nucleotides, the CDR3 is TGTGCCAGCAGCGTAGAAGGGGGGGGACGCCGTCAATCCGAGACCCAGTACTTC.

This sequence joins TRBV4-1 and TRBJ2-2; 10 nucleotides agree with TRBD1. CDR1 is MGHRA and CDR2 is YSYEKL in the germline V gene. With V trimmed by 5 bases and J by 3 bases, 9 bases remained unmatched. The CDR3 totals 17 residues. The CDR3: CASSSSRTGGDTGELFF. The CDR3 nucleotides read TGCGCCAGCAGCTCCAGCAGGACAGGGGGGGACACCGGGGAGCTGTTTTTT.

The chain joins TRBV6-6 to TRBJ1-3; possibly TRBD1 for D (6 bases). Germline CDR1 reads MNHNY; CDR2 reads SVGAGI (reference sequence). The CDR3 consists of 16 residues. Trimming removed 6 bases from V and 0 bases from J, with 15 bases in between. As DNA, the CDR3 is TGTGCCAGCAGCCAACCTGGGACACCCTCTGGAAACACCATATATTTT. This encodes CASSQPGTPSGNTIYF.

The J gene is TRBJ1-1, the V gene TRBV2, with D possibly TRBD1 on 5 matching bases. The CDR3 extends over 15 amino acids. Trimming stripped 1 base from V and 11 bases from J, with 20 bases between. CDR1 and CDR2 (germline): SNHLY, FYNNEI. DNA for the CDR3: TGTGCCAGCAGTGAAGACGGGGGTGGAACACTGCGGGCTTTCTTT. Translating gives CASSEDGGGTLRAFF.

The V call is TRBV25-1, the J call TRBJ1-2; the D is unclear. Per the germline V gene, CDR1 is MGHDK and CDR2 is SYGVNS. The CDR3 loop spans 11 amino acids. Trimming shortened V by 6 bases and J by 6 bases, and 8 bases separated the two germline ends. The CDR3 DNA is TGTGCCAGCAGGGCCGGGGATGGCTACACCTTC. Protein sequence: CASRAGDGYTF.

The sample holds a few counts of this clone. The CDR3, as DNA: TGTGCCAGCAGCCAAGAAGGACAGACCTACGAGCAGTACTTC. Translated, it gives CASSQEGQTYEQYF. The V gene is TRBV3-1 (or the pseudogene TRBV3-2), the J gene TRBJ2-7, with D perhaps matching TRBD1 (6 bases). The length of the CDR3 is 14 residues. Germline assignment: CDR1 LGHDT and CDR2 YNNKEL (reference sequence). Between the trimmed V and J ends, which lost 0 bases and 2 bases, there was a span of 8 bases.

The V call is TRBV6-5, the J call TRBJ1-3; tentatively, D is TRBD1 (6 bases). With 6 bases removed from V and 1 base from J, the gap between germline ends came to 13 bases. The germline V gene encodes CDR1 MNHEY and CDR2 SVGAGI. This CDR3 comprises 15 residues. Written as DNA, the CDR3 is TGTGCCAGCAGAGATCAGGGGTTTTCTGGAAACACCATATATTTT. Its translation: CASRDQGFSGNTIYF.

This chain joins TRBV7-6 and TRBJ1-5, with 7 positions matching TRBD1. Germline CDR1 and CDR2: SGHVS and FNYEAQ. The ends lost 5 bases at V and 0 bases at J; junction bases unmatched: 4. The CDR3 runs 15 residues. CDR3 residues: CASSAGQVSNQPQHF. CDR3 nucleotide sequence: TGTGCCAGCAGCGCCGGACAGGTTAGCAATCAGCCCCAGCATTTT. Combining the CDR3 with reference TRBV7-6 and TRBJ1-5 gives the whole variable domain GAGVSQSPRYKVTKRGQDVALRCDPISGHVSLYWYRQALGQGPEFLTYFNYEAQQDKSGLPNDRFSAERPEGSISTLTIQRTEQRDSAMYRCASSAGQVSNQPQHFGDGTRLSIL.

This clone was counted a single time. The J gene is TRBJ2-7, the V gene TRBV18, with 8 bases aligning to TRBD2. CDR1 KGHSH and CDR2 LQKENI come from the germline V gene. This CDR3 region has 14 residues. The V segment lost 5 bases and the J segment 4 bases; nucleotides outside the gene matches: 7. The CDR3 DNA reads as TGTGCCAGCTCAGGCGTGGCGGGGGGTTACGAGCAGTACTTC. Translation gives CASSGVAGGYEQYF.

The rearrangement uses TRBV3-1 (or the pseudogene TRBV3-2) and TRBJ1-3; D is unresolved. CDR1 LGHDT and CDR2 YNNKEL come from the germline V gene (reference sequence). This CDR3 comprises 17 residues. Trimming pared 1 base from V and 4 bases from J, leaving 17 bases between. Here the CDR3 reads CASSQVPPGASGNTIYF. In DNA form, the CDR3 reads TGTGCCAGCAGCCAAGTCCCTCCGGGAGCATCGGGAAACACCATATATTTT.

The gene calls are TRBV5-5 and TRBJ1-1; the D gene is possibly TRBD1 (5 bases). CDR3 size: 12 residues. V lost 4 bases to trimming and J lost 11 bases, with 15 bases between them. The V gene's germline CDR1 is SGHKS and CDR2 YYEKEE (reference sequence). The CDR3 DNA follows: TGTGCCAGCAGCCCGGGGGGGATCTTGGCTTTCTTT. Its translation is CASSPGGILAFF. Using reference TRBV5-5 and TRBJ1-1 for the parts outside the CDR3, the full variable domain is DAGVTQSPTHLIKTRGQQVTLRCSPISGHKSVSWYQQVLGQGPQFIFQYYEKEERGRGNFPDRFSARQFPNYSSELNVNALLLGDSALYLCASSPGGILAFFGQGTRLTVV.

The chain joins TRBV15 to TRBJ1-2; D unclear. Trimming left V 1 base short and J 7 bases short, with 19 bases between. Germline CDR1 is LNHNV and CDR2 is YYDKDF (reference sequence). The CDR3 is made up of 16 amino acids. The DNA of the CDR3 is TGTGCCACCAGCAGAGTGGGGAGCTCCCTCTCGGGTGGCTACACCTTC. Its translation: CATSRVGSSLSGGYTF. Together with reference TRBV15 and TRBJ1-2, the CDR3 gives the full variable domain: DAMVIQNPRYQVTQFGKPVTLSCSQTLNHNVMYWYQQKSSQAPKLLFHYYDKDFNNEADTPDNFQSRRPNTSFCFLDIRSPGLGDTAMYLCATSRVGSSLSGGYTFGSGTRLTVV.

The chain uses TRBV10-1 and TRBJ2-2; D unresolved. The V gene's germline CDR1 is WNHNN and CDR2 SYGVQD (reference sequence). Trimming removed 3 bases from V and 2 bases from J, with 4 bases in between. The CDR3 totals 13 residues. CDR3 sequence (DNA): TGCGCCAGCAGTGACCCAAACACCGGGGAGCTGTTTTTT. Protein product: CASSDPNTGELFF.

The chain is built from TRBV19 and TRBJ2-7, with D hard to call. Germline CDR1 LNHDA, CDR2 SQIVND (reference sequence). Trimming cost V 3 bases and J 1 base, with 10 bases left between them. CDR3 length equals 14 residues. Written as DNA, the CDR3 is TGTGCCAGTAGTATCGCAGGCACTTCCTACGAGCAGTACTTC. It specifies CASSIAGTSYEQYF.